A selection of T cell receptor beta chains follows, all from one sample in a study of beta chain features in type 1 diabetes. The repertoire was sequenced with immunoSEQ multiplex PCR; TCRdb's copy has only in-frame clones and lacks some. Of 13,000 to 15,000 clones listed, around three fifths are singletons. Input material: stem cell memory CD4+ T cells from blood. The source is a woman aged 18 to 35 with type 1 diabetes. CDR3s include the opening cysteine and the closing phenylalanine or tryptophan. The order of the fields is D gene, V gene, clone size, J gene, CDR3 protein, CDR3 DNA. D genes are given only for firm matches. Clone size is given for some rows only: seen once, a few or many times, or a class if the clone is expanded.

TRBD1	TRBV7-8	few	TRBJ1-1	CASSAGQVGDTEAFF	TGTGCCAGCAGCGCGGGACAGGTGGGGGACACTGAAGCTTTCTTT
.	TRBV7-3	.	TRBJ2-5	CASSLSSAHNGETQYF	TGTGCCAGCAGCTTATCAAGCGCACACAATGGAGAGACCCAGTACTTC
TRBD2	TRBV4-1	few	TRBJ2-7	CASSHTDLGLAAYEQYF	TGCGCCAGCAGCCACACCGATCTGGGACTAGCGGCATACGAGCAGTACTTC
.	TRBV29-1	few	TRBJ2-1	CSDVQGSNEQFF	TGCAGCGACGTACAGGGCAGCAATGAGCAGTTCTTC
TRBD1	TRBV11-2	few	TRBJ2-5	CASSFGQGEETQYF	TGTGCCAGCAGCTTCGGACAGGGGGAAGAGACCCAGTACTTC
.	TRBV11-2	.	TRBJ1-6	CASSLVGGTRPLHF	TGTGCCAGCAGCTTAGTAGGGGGAACCAGACCCCTCCACTTT
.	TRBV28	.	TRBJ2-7	CASSGQVEQYF	TGTGCCAGCAGTGGGCAAGTCGAGCAGTACTTC
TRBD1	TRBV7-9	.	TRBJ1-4	CASSDQRGGVREKLFF	TGTGCCAGCAGCGACCAAAGAGGGGGCGTGAGGGAAAAACTGTTTTTT
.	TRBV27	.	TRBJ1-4	CASKIADGSEKLFF	TGTGCCAGCAAAATAGCAGACGGTAGTGAAAAACTGTTTTTT
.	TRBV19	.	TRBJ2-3	CASTYSAAGVLADTQYF	TGTGCCAGTACCTACTCGGCCGCAGGGGTCTTAGCAGATACGCAGTATTTT
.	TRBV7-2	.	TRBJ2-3	CALSGVADTQYF	TGTGCCTTGAGCGGAGTAGCAGATACGCAGTATTTT
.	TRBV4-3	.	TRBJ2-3	CASSQEWRGTDTQYF	TGCGCCAGCAGCCAAGAGTGGCGGGGCACAGATACGCAGTATTTT
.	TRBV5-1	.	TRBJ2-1	CASSPDYYNEQFF	TGCGCCAGCAGCCCGGACTACTACAATGAGCAGTTCTTC
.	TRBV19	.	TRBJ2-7	CASSNSGELVSGEQYF	TGTGCCAGTAGTAATTCTGGGGAACTAGTCTCCGGCGAGCAGTACTTC
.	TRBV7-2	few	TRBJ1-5	CASSLRYINQPQHF	TGTGCCAGCAGCCTCAGATATATCAATCAGCCCCAGCATTTT
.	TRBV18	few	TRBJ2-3	CASSPQPGTLGTDTQYF	TGTGCCAGCTCACCTCAGCCCGGGACACTCGGCACAGATACGCAGTATTTT
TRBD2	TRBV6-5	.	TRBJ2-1	CATDGLAGNEQFF	TGTGCCACCGATGGACTAGCCGGGAATGAGCAGTTCTTC
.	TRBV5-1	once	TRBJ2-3	CASSLGQAADTQYF	TGCGCCAGCAGCTTGGGACAGGCCGCAGATACGCAGTATTTT
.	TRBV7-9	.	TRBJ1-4	CASSLAGGEEKLFF	TGTGCCAGCAGCTTAGCTGGAGGGGAGGAAAAACTGTTTTTT
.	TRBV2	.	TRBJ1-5	CASSENGRAGPQHF	TGTGCCAGCAGTGAAAATGGCAGGGCTGGGCCCCAGCATTTT
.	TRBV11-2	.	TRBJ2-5	CASSPPTSYETQYF	TGTGCCAGCAGCCCTCCGACTAGTTACGAGACCCAGTACTTC
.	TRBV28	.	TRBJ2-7	CASSSPGQRGSYEQYF	TGTGCCAGCAGTTCCCCCGGACAGAGGGGGTCCTACGAGCAGTACTTC
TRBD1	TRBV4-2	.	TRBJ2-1	CASSTRDRTYNEQFF	TGTGCCAGCAGCACCCGGGACAGAACCTACAATGAGCAGTTCTTC
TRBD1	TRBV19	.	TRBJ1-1	CASSSPADRGRVFTEAFF	TGTGCCAGTAGTTCCCCCGCGGACAGGGGGCGGGTATTCACTGAAGCTTTCTTT
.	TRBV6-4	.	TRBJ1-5	CPRQPQHF	TGTCCCCGTCAGCCCCAGCATTTT
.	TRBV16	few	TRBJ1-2	CASTQQGSIYGYTF	TGTGCCAGCACCCAACAGGGATCCATCTATGGCTACACCTTC
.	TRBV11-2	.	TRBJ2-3	CASRAESTDTQYF	TGTGCCAGCAGAGCGGAGAGCACAGATACGCAGTATTTT
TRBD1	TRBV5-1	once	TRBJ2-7	CASSQGQGINEQYF	TGCGCCAGCAGCCAAGGACAGGGTATCAACGAGCAGTACTTC
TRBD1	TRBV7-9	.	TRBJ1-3	CASSQTGAGNTIYF	TGTGCCAGCAGCCAGACAGGGGCTGGAAACACCATATATTTT
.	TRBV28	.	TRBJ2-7	CASSEGGRGEQYF	TGTGCCAGCAGCGAAGGGGGGCGGGGGGAGCAGTACTTC
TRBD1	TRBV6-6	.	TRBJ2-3	CASSSGQGRGDTQYF	TGTGCCAGCAGTTCTGGACAGGGGCGTGGGGATACGCAGTATTTT
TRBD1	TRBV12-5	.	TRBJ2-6	CASGTGDGANVLTF	TGTGCTAGTGGGACAGGGGATGGGGCCAACGTCCTGACTTTC
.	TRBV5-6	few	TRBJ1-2	CASSGGTDYYGYTF	TGTGCCAGCAGCGGCGGGACCGACTACTATGGCTACACCTTC
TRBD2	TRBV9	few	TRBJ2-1	CASSVVAGVSYNEQFF	TGTGCCAGCAGCGTAGTAGCGGGAGTCTCTTACAATGAGCAGTTCTTC
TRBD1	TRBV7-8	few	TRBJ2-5	CASSSTGGADSETQYF	TGTGCCAGCAGCTCTACAGGGGGCGCGGATTCCGAGACCCAGTACTTC
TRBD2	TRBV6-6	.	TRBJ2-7	CASSNQRDSYEQYF	TGTGCCAGCAGTAACCAGCGGGACTCCTACGAGCAGTACTTC
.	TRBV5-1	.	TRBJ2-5	CASSLWGDQETQYF	TGCGCCAGCAGCTTGTGGGGGGACCAAGAGACCCAGTACTTC
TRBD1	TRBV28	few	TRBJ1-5	CASSLGGQGVGGNQPQHF	TGTGCCAGCAGTTTAGGGGGACAGGGGGTCGGTGGCAATCAGCCCCAGCATTTT
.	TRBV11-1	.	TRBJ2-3	CASRPGASLGTDTQYF	TGTGCCAGCAGGCCCGGCGCTAGCCTCGGCACAGATACGCAGTATTTT
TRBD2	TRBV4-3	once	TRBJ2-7	CASSQSPSLAGAFYEQYF	TGCGCCAGCAGCCAGAGCCCTTCCCTAGCGGGGGCCTTCTACGAGCAGTACTTC
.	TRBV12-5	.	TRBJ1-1	CASGLEERTEAFF	TGTGCTAGTGGTTTGGAGGAGAGGACTGAAGCTTTCTTT